This TCR beta chain was profiled in a study of CD8 T cells in Susac syndrome. A quantity of about 0.45 to 1 ug RNA underwent reverse transcription using random hexamers. Multiplex PCR with immunoSEQ amplified the TCR beta CDR3 across 54 Vbeta and 13 Jbeta. Using its own MiXCR run on the immunoSEQ multiplex PCR reads, TCRdb lists one record per CDR3 protein. The table shows 100,000 to 150,000 distinct CDR3 sequences, with around 94% occurring only once. Sequencing targeted TCR beta in blood CD8+ and CD4+ T cells. Trimming took 7 bases from V and 4 from J; bases not matched to a gene: 7. This CDR3 spans 15 amino acids.

This chain links TRBV12-3 or TRBV12-4 with TRBJ2-3; 11 nucleotides match TRBD2. The clonotype was recovered from a human donor in good health. The sample comprised CD4+ T cells from PBMCs. This CDR3 is CASTLAGGPSDTQYF. The CDR3 bases are TGTGCCAGCACCTTAGCGGGAGGGCCCTCAGATACGCAGTATTTT.